This T cell receptor beta chain was obtained from a study of early T cells in non-severe SARS-CoV-2 infection. Study context: Sequencing of unsorted whole blood was done on bulk RNA, leaving chains unpaired.

Unique molecular identifiers were attached to individual cDNA molecules. TCRdb processed the 5' RACE reads anew with MiXCR; each CDR3 protein has one entry. The data contain 30,000 to 35,000 distinct CDR3 sequences, 5.7% of them singletons. Study conclusions and caveats: The study's VDJdb matching favored anti-spike CD8 responses and missed private and CD4 specificities.

As for this clonotype: The target antigen is unknown.

The CDR3 runs to 11 residues. The ends were cut back, 8 bases at V and 7 bases at J, with 11 bases in the middle. Input material: whole blood. The TCR sequence derives from an adult who was a healthcare worker with PCR-confirmed SARS-CoV-2 infection or an uninfected control (not recorded which). The chain joins TRBV12-3 or TRBV12-4 to TRBJ1-1; unclear D gene. The CDR3 DNA follows: TGTGCCAGCGGCTGGCGGGTTGAAGCTTTCTTT. It encodes CASGWRVEAFF.